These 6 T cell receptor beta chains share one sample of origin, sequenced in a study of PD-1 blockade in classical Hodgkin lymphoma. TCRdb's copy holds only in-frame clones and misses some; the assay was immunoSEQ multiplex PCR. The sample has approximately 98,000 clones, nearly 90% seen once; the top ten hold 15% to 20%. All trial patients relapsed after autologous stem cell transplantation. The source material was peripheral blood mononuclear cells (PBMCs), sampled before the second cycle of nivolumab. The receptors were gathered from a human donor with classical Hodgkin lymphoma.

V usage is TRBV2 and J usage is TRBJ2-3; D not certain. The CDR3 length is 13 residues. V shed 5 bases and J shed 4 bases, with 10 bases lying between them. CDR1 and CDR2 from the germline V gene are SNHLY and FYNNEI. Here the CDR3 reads CASSLGEADTQYF. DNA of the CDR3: TGTGCCAGCAGTTTGGGCGAGGCAGATACGCAGTATTTT.

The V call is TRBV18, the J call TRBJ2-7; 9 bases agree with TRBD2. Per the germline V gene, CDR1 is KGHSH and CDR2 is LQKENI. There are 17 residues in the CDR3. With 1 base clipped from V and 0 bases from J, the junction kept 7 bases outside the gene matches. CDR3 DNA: TGTGCCAGCTCACCACTGGCTAGCGGGGTGAGCTCCTACGAGCAGTACTTC. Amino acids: CASSPLASGVSSYEQYF.

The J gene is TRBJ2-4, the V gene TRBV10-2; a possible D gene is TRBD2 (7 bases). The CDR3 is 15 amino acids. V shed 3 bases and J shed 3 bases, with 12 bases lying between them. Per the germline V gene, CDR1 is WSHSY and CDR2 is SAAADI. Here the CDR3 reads CASSDGGAGKNIQYF. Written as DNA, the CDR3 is TGCGCCAGCAGTGATGGGGGGGCGGGCAAAAACATTCAGTACTTC.

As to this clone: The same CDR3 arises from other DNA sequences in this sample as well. The CDR3 DNA is TGTGCCAGCAGTGAAGTTATGGGACAGCGAGCGATCCGTACTTCCTACGAGCAGTACTTC. It is translated as CASSEVMGQRAIRTSYEQYF. The chain recombines TRBV2 with TRBJ2-7; 7 bases fit TRBD1. The germline CDR1 and CDR2 sequences are SNHLY and FYNNEI. V shed 1 base, J shed 1 base, and the junction held 19 bases outside the gene matches. The CDR3 contains 20 residues.

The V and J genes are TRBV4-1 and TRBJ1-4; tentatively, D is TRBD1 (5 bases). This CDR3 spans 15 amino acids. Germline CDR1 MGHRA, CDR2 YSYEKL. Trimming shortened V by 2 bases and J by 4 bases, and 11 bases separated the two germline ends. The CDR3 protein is CASSQTGGGNEKLFF. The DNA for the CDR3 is TGCGCCAGCAGCCAAACGGGGGGAGGTAATGAAAAACTGTTTTTT.

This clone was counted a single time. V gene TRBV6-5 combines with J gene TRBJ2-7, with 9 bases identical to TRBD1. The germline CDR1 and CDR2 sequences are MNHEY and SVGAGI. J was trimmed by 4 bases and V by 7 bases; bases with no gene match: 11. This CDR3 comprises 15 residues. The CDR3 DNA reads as TGTGCCAGCAAAAACAGGGACAGGGCTTCATACGAGCAGTACTTC. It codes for CASKNRDRASYEQYF.